This paragraph covers one TCR beta chain sequence. Its antigen is still unknown. TCRdb re-analysed the 5' RACE reads in MiXCR, keeping a single row per CDR3 protein. The sample lists hundreds of thousands of distinct CDR3 sequences; approximately 24% were seen once. These data originate in a study of identical twins. The study's findings and limits: Twins' surplus sharing was weaker for beta out-of-frame sequences.

With 3 bases removed from V and 3 bases from J, the gap between germline ends came to 12 bases. The CDR3 extends over 15 amino acids. In addition, the sample was reused for a study of T cells expressing NK-cell markers. This second study notes: In sorted CD3+CD56+NKG2C+, CD3+CD56+NKG2C- and CD3+CD56-NKG2C+ T cells, TCR beta repertoires were obtained. Restricting sorting to alpha-beta TCR T cells was achieved in several experiments by an anti-gamma-delta TCR antibody.

Sequenced sample: CD4+ T cells sorted from blood. The receptor was isolated from a woman younger than 35 in good health. This chain joins TRBV12-3 or TRBV12-4 and TRBJ2-1; D unresolved. The CDR3 sequence is CASSFSTGRYNEQFF. CDR3 DNA sequence: TGTGCCAGCAGTTTTAGCACGGGCCGCTACAATGAGCAGTTCTTC.